A selection of T cell receptor beta chains follows, all from one sample in a study of OX40 agonist ivuxolimab in advanced cancers. TCRdb keeps only in-frame clones here, not all; method: immunoSEQ multiplex PCR. The profile shows 65,000 to 80,000 clones, more than 85% of them singletons. Sample: CD4+ or CD8+ T cells sorted from blood, taken in a trial of the OX40 agonist ivuxolimab. All receptors come from an adult with an advanced solid tumor such as melanoma, head and neck, liver or kidney cancer. Each CDR3 is given without its conserved first and last residue. The listing skips clone size in some rows; elsewhere it reads once, few, many or a size class.

clone_size: NA
v_call: TRBV7-2
j_call: TRBJ2-5
cdr3_aa: ASRDQNVETQY

clone_size: NA
v_call: TRBV19
j_call: TRBJ2-2
cdr3_aa: ASSIGGGYTGELF

clone_size: once
v_call: TRBV7-2
j_call: TRBJ1-6
cdr3_aa: ASSPTGGTNSPLH

clone_size: NA
v_call: TRBV19
j_call: TRBJ1-2
cdr3_aa: ASKKGGVQGYT

clone_size: NA
v_call: TRBV11-3
j_call: TRBJ1-1
cdr3_aa: ASSLSGNTEAF

clone_size: NA
v_call: TRBV18
j_call: TRBJ1-3
cdr3_aa: ASSGDGLSGNTIY

clone_size: NA
v_call: TRBV2
j_call: TRBJ1-2
cdr3_aa: ASSRGGGGYT

clone_size: NA
v_call: TRBV10-3
j_call: TRBJ1-2
cdr3_aa: AISESGSPYGYT

clone_size: NA
v_call: TRBV7-9
j_call: TRBJ2-3
cdr3_aa: ASSLGLASIKDTQY

clone_size: NA
v_call: TRBV5-1
j_call: TRBJ1-4
cdr3_aa: ASSLMVGEKLF

clone_size: NA
v_call: TRBV6-6
j_call: TRBJ1-5
cdr3_aa: ASSKPGDQPQH

clone_size: NA
v_call: TRBV7-8
j_call: TRBJ1-1
cdr3_aa: ASSLGFRQQWNTEAF

clone_size: once
v_call: TRBV6-5
j_call: TRBJ1-3
cdr3_aa: ASSYRDSGNTIY

clone_size: NA
v_call: TRBV11-2
j_call: TRBJ2-7
cdr3_aa: ASSFVRDSYEQY

clone_size: NA
v_call: TRBV29-1
j_call: TRBJ2-7
cdr3_aa: SVTSGTYEQY

clone_size: NA
v_call: TRBV18
j_call: TRBJ2-4
cdr3_aa: ASSPTGTSGSAAKNIQY

clone_size: NA
v_call: TRBV5-1
j_call: TRBJ2-1
cdr3_aa: ASSLGQGPYNEQF

clone_size: NA
v_call: TRBV6-5
j_call: TRBJ1-2
cdr3_aa: ASSSQIYGYT

clone_size: few
v_call: TRBV6-5
j_call: TRBJ2-1
cdr3_aa: ASSWDYGNDNEQF

clone_size: NA
v_call: TRBV19
j_call: TRBJ1-2
cdr3_aa: ASSIDRKVYGYT

clone_size: NA
v_call: TRBV5-3
j_call: TRBJ2-7
cdr3_aa: ARSLPATYEQY

clone_size: NA
v_call: TRBV10-3
j_call: TRBJ2-5
cdr3_aa: AISESTGRAVETQY

clone_size: NA
v_call: TRBV4-3
j_call: TRBJ2-5
cdr3_aa: ASSLGQGAQETQY

clone_size: NA
v_call: TRBV29-1
j_call: TRBJ1-1
cdr3_aa: SVKQPNTEAF

clone_size: NA
v_call: TRBV21-1
j_call: TRBJ2-7
cdr3_aa: ASSKTGACSGTEREQY

clone_size: NA
v_call: TRBV10-3
j_call: TRBJ1-5
cdr3_aa: AISGQGNQPQH

clone_size: NA
v_call: TRBV7-2
j_call: TRBJ2-3
cdr3_aa: ASSLVESDTQY

clone_size: NA
v_call: TRBV7-9
j_call: TRBJ2-3
cdr3_aa: ASSQGLATDTQY

clone_size: NA
v_call: TRBV18
j_call: TRBJ2-7
cdr3_aa: ASSPRAGVTSVYEQY

clone_size: NA
v_call: TRBV2
j_call: TRBJ1-2
cdr3_aa: ASRPEGQINYGYT

clone_size: NA
v_call: TRBV11-2
j_call: TRBJ2-5
cdr3_aa: ASSRGATALETQY

clone_size: NA
v_call: TRBV5-1
j_call: TRBJ1-2
cdr3_aa: ASSPDRGLYGYT

clone_size: once
v_call: TRBV19
j_call: TRBJ2-2
cdr3_aa: ASSIEGLQGRDTGELF

clone_size: NA
v_call: TRBV10-3
j_call: TRBJ1-2
cdr3_aa: AISGDGGFKGNGYT

clone_size: NA
v_call: TRBV4-2
j_call: TRBJ2-1
cdr3_aa: ASSQSQSSYNEQF

clone_size: NA
v_call: TRBV11-3
j_call: TRBJ1-5
cdr3_aa: ASSPRPGNQPQH

clone_size: NA
v_call: TRBV6-5
j_call: TRBJ1-4
cdr3_aa: ARRHEKLF

clone_size: NA
v_call: TRBV5-4
j_call: TRBJ1-3
cdr3_aa: ASRLQGAGNTIY

clone_size: NA
v_call: TRBV9
j_call: TRBJ2-1
cdr3_aa: ASSVSTLQGYEQF

clone_size: once
v_call: TRBV5-1
j_call: TRBJ2-7
cdr3_aa: ASSLVRGGYEQY

clone_size: few
v_call: TRBV2
j_call: TRBJ2-1
cdr3_aa: ASSEGTGGSNEQF

clone_size: once
v_call: TRBV5-1
j_call: TRBJ1-4
cdr3_aa: ASSYGPSEKLF

clone_size: NA
v_call: TRBV5-1
j_call: TRBJ2-5
cdr3_aa: ASSRQGGRIEETQY